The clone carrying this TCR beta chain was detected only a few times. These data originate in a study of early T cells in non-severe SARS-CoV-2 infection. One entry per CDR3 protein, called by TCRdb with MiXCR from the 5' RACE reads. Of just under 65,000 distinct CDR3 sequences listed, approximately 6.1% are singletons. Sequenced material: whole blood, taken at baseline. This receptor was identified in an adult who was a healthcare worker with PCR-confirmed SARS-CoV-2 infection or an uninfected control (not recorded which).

The CDR3 nucleotides are TGTGCCAGCAGTGCGACAGGGTTGGATACGCAGTATTTT. It specifies CASSATGLDTQYF. V and J are TRBV25-1 and TRBJ2-3; 7 bases align to TRBD1. The CDR3 is 13 amino acids. V lost 4 bases, J lost 6 bases, and 4 bases stayed unmatched. The germline V gene encodes CDR1 MGHDK and CDR2 SYGVNS. Drawing the rest from reference TRBV25-1 and TRBJ2-3, the complete variable domain is EADIYQTPRYLVIGTGKKITLECSQTMGHDKMYWYQQDPGMELHLIHYSYGVNSTEKGDLSSESTVSRIRTEHFPLTLESARPSHTSQYLCASSATGLDTQYFGPGTRLTVL.